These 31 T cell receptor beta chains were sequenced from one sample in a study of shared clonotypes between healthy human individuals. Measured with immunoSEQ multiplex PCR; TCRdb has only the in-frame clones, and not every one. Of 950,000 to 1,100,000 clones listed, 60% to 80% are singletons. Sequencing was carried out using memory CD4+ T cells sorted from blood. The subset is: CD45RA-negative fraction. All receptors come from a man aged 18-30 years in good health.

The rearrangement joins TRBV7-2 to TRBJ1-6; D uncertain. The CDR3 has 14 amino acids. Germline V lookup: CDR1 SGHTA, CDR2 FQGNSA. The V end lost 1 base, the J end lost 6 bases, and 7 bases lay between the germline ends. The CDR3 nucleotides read TGTGCCAGCAGCTTAGGGGTAGGTAATTCACCCCTCCACTTT. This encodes CASSLGVGNSPLHF.

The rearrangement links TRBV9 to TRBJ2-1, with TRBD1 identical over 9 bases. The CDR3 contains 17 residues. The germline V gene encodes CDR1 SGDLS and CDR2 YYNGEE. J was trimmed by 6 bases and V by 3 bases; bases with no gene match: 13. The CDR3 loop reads CASSERRGTTGGNEQFF. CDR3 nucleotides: TGTGCCAGCAGCGAGAGGCGCGGGACGACAGGGGGCAATGAGCAGTTCTTC.

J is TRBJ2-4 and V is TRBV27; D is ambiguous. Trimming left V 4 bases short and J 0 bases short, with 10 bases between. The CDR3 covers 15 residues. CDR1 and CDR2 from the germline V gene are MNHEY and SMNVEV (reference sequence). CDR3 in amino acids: CASSSPQVAKNIQYF. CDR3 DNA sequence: TGTGCCAGCAGTTCCCCCCAGGTAGCCAAAAACATTCAGTACTTC.

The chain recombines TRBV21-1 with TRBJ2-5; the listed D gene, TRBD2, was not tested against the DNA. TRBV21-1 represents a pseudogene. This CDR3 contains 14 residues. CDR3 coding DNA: TGTGCCAGCAGCAAAGGGCTGGGGAGAGAGACCCAGTACTTC. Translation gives CASSKGLGRETQYF.

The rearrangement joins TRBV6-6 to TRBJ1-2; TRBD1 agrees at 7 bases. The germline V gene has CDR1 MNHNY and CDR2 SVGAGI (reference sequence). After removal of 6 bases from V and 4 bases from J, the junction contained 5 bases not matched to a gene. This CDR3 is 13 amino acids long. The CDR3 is CASSPTGAYGYTF. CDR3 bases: TGTGCCAGCAGCCCCACAGGGGCCTATGGCTACACCTTC.

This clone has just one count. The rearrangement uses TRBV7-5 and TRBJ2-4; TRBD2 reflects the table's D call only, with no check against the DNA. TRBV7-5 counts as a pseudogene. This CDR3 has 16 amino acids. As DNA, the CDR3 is TGTGCCAGAAGCCCCACGGAGGGAGTAGCCAAAAACATTCAGTACTTC. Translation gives CARSPTEGVAKNIQYF.

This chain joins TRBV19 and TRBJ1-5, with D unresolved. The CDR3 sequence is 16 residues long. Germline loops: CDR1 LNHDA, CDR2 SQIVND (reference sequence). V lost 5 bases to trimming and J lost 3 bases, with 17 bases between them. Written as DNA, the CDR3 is TGTGCCAGTAGTCTAGGACCGGTGGCCCTCAATCAGCCCCAGCATTTT. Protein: CASSLGPVALNQPQHF.

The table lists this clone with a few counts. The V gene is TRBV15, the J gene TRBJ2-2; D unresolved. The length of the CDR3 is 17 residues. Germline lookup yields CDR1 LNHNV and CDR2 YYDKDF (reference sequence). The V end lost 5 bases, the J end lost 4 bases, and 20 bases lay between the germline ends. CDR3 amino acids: CATSGRLLGSGTGELFF. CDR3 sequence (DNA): TGTGCCACCAGCGGCCGACTTCTTGGGTCAGGCACCGGGGAGCTGTTTTTT.

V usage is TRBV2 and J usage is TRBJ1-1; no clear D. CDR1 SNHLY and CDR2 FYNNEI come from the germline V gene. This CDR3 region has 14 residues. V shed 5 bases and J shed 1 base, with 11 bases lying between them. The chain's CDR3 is CASSSTWGNTEAFF. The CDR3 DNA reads TGTGCCAGCAGTTCCACCTGGGGGAACACTGAAGCTTTCTTT.

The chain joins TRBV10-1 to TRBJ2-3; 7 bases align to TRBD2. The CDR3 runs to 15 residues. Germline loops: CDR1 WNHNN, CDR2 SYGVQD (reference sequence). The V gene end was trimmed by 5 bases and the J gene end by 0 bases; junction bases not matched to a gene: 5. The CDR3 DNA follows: TGCGCCAGCAGTTGGAGCGGGGCTAGCACAGATACGCAGTATTTT. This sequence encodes CASSWSGASTDTQYF.

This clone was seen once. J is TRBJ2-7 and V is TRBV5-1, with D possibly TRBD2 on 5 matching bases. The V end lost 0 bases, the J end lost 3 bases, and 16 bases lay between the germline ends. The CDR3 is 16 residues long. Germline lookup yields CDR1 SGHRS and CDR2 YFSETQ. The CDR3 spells CASSLAGGDIHYEQYF. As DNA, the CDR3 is TGCGCCAGCAGCTTGGCCGGAGGCGATATCCACTACGAGCAGTACTTC.

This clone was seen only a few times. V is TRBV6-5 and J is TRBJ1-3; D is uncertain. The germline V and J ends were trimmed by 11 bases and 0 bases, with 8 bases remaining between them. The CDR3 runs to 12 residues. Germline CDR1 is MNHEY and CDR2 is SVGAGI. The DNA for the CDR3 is TGTGCCGTGGGAGTCTCTGGAAACACCATATATTTT. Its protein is CAVGVSGNTIYF.

The CDR3 here is CASSLGGSVDGNTIYF. The DNA of the CDR3 is TGTGCCAGCAGCTTGGGGGGTTCGGTAGACGGAAACACCATATATTTT. V is TRBV7-6 and J is TRBJ1-3; a possible D gene is TRBD1 (5 bases). V gave up 3 bases and J gave up 4 bases, with 16 bases separating them. Germline V gene sequence: CDR1 SGHVS, CDR2 FNYEAQ. The CDR3 contains 16 residues.

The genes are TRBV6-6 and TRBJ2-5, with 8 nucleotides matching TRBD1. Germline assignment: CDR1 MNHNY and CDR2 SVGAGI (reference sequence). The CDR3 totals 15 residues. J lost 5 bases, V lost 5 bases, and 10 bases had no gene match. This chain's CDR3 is CASSVGQGRVETQYF. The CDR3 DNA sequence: TGTGCCAGCAGTGTTGGACAGGGCCGGGTGGAGACCCAGTACTTC.

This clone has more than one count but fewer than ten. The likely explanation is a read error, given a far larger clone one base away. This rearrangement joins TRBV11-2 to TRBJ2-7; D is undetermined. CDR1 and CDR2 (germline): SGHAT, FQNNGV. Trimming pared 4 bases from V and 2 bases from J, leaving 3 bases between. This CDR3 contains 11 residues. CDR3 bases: TGTGCCAGCAGCTCTACCTACGAGCAGTACTTC. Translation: CASSSTYEQYF.

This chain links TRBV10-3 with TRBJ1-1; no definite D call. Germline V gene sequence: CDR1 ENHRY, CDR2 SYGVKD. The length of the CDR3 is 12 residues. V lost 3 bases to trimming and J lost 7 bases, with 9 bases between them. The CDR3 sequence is CAISDRGFEAFF. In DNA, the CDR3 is TGTGCCATCAGTGATCGAGGTTTTGAAGCTTTCTTT.

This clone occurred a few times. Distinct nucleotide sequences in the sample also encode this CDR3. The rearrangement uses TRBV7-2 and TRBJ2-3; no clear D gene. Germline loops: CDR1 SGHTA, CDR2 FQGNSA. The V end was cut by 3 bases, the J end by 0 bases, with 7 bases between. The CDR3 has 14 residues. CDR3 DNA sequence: TGTGCCAGCAGCTTCGGGCCAAGCACAGATACGCAGTATTTT. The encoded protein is CASSFGPSTDTQYF.

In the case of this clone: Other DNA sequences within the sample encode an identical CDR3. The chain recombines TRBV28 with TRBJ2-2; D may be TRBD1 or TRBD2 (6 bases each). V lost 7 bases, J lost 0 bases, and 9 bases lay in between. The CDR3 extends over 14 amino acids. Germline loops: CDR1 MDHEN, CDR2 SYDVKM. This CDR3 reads CASKGGANTGELFF. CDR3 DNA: TGTGCCAGCAAGGGGGGCGCGAACACCGGGGAGCTGTTTTTT. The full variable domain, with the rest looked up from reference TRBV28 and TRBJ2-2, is DVKVTQSSRYLVKRTGEKVFLECVQDMDHENMFWYRQDPGLGLRLIYFSYDVKMKEKGDIPEGYSVSREKKERFSLILESASTNQTSMYLCASKGGANTGELFFGEGSRLTVL.

The CDR3 sequence: CASSKEMGTSVKETQYF. CDR3 sequence (DNA): TGTGCCAGCAGCAAAGAGATGGGGACTAGCGTTAAAGAGACCCAGTACTTC. V and J are TRBV21-1 and TRBJ2-5; the D call of TRBD2 is as the table states it, not checked on the DNA. TRBV21-1 is annotated as a pseudogene. The CDR3 extends over 17 amino acids.

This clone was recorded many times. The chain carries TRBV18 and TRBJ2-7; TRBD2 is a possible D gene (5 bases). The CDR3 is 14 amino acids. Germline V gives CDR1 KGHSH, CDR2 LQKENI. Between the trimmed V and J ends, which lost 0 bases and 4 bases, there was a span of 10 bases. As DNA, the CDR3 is TGTGCCAGCTCACCACCGACTAACGGATACGAGCAGTACTTC. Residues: CASSPPTNGYEQYF.

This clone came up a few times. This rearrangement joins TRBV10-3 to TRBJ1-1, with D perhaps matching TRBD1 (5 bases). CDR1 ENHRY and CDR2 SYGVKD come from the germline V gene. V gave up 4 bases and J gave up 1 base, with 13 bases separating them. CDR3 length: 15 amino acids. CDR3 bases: TGTGCCATCAGTGGGGCCGGGACGAAGAACACTGAAGCTTTCTTT. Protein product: CAISGAGTKNTEAFF.

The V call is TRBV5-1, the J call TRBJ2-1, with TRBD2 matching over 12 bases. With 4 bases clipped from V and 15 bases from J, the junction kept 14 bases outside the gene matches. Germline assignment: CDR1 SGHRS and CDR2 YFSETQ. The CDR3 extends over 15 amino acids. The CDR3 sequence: CASSPRLAGDQGRFF. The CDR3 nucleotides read TGCGCCAGCAGCCCACGACTAGCGGGGGACCAGGGTCGGTTCTTC.

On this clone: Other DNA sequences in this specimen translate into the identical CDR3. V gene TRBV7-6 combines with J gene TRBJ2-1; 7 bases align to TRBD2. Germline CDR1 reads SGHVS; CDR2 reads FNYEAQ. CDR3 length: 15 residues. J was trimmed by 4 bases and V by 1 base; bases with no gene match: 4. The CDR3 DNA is TGTGCCAGCAGCTTAGACCCAGCGGGATACAATGAGCAGTTCTTC. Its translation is CASSLDPAGYNEQFF.

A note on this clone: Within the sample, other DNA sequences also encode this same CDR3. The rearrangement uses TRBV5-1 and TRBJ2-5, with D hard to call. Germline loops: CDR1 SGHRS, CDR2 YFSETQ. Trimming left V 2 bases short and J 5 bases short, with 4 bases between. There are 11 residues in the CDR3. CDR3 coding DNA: TGCGCCAGCAGCTTATCGGAGACCCAGTACTTC. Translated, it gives CASSLSETQYF.

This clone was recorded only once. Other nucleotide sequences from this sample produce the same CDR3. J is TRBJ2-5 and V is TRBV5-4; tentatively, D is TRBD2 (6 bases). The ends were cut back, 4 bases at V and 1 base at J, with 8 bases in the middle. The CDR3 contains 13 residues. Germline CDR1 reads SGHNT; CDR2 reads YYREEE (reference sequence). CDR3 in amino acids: CASSRDSQETQYF. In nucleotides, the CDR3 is TGTGCCAGCAGCCGGGACTCCCAAGAGACCCAGTACTTC. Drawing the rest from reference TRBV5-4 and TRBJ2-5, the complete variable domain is ETGVTQSPTHLIKTRGQQVTLRCSSQSGHNTVSWYQQALGQGPQFIFQYYREEENGRGNFPPRFSGLQFPNYSSELNVNALELDDSALYLCASSRDSQETQYFGPGTRLLVL.

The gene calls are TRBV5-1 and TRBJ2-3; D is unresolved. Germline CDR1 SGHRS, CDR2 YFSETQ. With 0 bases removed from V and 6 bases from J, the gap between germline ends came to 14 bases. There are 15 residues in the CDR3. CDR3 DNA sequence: TGCGCCAGCAGCTTGGCCGTCCAAGCCTCCGATACGCAGTATTTT. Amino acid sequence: CASSLAVQASDTQYF.

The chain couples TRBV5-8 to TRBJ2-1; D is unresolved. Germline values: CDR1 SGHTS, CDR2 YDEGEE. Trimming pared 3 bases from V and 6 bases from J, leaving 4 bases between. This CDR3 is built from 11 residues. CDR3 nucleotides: TGTGCCAGCAGCTGGTTCAATGAGCAGTTCTTC. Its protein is CASSWFNEQFF.

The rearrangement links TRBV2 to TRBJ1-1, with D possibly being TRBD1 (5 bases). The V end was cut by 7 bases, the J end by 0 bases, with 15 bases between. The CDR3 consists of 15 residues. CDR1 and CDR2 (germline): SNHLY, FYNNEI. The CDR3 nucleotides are TGTGCCAGCAAGGATTGGGGGATTTTGAACACTGAAGCTTTCTTT. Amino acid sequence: CASKDWGILNTEAFF.

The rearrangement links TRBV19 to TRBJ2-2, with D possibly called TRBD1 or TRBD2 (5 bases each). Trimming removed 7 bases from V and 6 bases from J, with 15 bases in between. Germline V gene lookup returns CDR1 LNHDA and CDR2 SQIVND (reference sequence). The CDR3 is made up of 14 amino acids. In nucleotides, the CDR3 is TGTGCCAGTAAAAAGTCGAGGGGTCCCGGGGAGCTGTTTTTT. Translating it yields CASKKSRGPGELFF.

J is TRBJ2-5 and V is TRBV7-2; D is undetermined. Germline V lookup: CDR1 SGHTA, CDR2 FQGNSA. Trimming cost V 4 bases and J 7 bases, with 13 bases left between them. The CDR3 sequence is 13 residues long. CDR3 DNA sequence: TGTGCCAGCAGCTCCGGACCCGTAGGGACCCAGTACTTC. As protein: CASSSGPVGTQYF.

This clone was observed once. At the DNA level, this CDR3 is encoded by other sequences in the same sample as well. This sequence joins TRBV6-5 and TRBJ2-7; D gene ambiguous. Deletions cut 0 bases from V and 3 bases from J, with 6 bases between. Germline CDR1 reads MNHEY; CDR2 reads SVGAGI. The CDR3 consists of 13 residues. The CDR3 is CASSYSGDYEQYF. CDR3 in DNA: TGTGCCAGCAGTTACTCTGGGGACTACGAGCAGTACTTC.